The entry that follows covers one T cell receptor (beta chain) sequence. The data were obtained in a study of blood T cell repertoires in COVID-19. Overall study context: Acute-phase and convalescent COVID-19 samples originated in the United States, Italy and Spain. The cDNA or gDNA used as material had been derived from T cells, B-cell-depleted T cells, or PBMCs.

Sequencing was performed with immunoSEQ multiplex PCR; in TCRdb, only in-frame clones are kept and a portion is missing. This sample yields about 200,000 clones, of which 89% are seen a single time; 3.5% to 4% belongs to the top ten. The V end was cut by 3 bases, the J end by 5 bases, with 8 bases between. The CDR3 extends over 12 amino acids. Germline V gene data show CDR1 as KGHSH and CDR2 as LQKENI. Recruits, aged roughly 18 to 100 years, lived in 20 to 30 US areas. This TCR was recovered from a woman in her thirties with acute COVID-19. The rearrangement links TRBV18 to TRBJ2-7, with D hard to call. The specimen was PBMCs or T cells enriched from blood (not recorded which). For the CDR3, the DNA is TGTGCCAGCTCACCGGCAGAAGACGAGCAGTACTTC. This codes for CASSPAEDEQYF.